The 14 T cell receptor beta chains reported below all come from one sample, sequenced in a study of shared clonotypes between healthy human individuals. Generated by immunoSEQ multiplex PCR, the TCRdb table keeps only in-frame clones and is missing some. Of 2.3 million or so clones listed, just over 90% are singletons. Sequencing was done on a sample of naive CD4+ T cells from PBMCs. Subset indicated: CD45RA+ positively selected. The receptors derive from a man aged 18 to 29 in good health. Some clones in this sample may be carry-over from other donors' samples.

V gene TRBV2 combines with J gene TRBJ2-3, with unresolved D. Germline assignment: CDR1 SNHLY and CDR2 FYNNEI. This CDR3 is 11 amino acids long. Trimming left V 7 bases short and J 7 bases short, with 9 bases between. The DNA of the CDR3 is TGTGCCAGCACTCTGACGTATACGCAGTATTTT. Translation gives CASTLTYTQYF.

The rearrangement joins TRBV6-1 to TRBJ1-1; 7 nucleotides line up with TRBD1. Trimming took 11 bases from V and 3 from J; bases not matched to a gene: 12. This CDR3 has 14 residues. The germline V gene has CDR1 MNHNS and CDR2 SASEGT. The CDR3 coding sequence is TGTGCCGGAAGGGGGCCGGGGGGATACACTGAAGCTTTCTTT. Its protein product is CAGRGPGGYTEAFF.

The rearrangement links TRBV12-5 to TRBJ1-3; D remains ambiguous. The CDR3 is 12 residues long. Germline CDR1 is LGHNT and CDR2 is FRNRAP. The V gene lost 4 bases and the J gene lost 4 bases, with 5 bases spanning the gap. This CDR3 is CASGSQGNTIYF. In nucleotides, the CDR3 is TGTGCTAGTGGTTCGCAGGGAAACACCATATATTTT.

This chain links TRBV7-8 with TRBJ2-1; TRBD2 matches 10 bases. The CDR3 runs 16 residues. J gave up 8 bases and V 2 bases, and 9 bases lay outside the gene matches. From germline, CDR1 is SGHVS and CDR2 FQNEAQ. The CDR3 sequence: CASSLTRGLAYHEQFF. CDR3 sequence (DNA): TGTGCCAGCAGCTTAACACGGGGACTAGCGTACCATGAGCAGTTCTTC.

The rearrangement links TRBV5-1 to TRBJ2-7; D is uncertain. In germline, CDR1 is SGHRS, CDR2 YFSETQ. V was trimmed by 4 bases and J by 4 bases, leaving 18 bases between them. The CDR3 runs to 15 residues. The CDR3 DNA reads TGCGCCAGCAGCCCAGCCTCGAAAACTCATTACGAGCAGTACTTC. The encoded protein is CASSPASKTHYEQYF.

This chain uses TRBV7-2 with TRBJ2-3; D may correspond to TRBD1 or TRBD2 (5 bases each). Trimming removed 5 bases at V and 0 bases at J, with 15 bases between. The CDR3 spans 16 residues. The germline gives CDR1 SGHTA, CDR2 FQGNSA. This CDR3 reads CASSPGLGVSTDTQYF. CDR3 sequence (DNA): TGTGCCAGCAGCCCGGGCCTGGGGGTGAGCACAGATACGCAGTATTTT.

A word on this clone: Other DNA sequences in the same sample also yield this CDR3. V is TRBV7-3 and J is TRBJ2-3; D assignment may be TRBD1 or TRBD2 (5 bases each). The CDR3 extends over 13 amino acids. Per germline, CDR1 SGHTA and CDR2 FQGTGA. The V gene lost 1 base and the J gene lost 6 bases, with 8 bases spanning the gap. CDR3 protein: CASSLRGADTQYF. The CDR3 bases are TGTGCCAGCAGCTTAAGAGGGGCTGATACGCAGTATTTT.

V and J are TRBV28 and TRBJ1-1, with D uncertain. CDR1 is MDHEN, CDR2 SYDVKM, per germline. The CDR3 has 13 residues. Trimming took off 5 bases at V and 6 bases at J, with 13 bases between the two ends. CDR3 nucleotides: TGTGCCAGCAGTCCCCCCCCCGTCTCTGAAGCTTTCTTT. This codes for CASSPPPVSEAFF. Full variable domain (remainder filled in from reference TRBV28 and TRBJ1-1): DVKVTQSSRYLVKRTGEKVFLECVQDMDHENMFWYRQDPGLGLRLIYFSYDVKMKEKGDIPEGYSVSREKKERFSLILESASTNQTSMYLCASSPPPVSEAFFGQGTRLTVV.

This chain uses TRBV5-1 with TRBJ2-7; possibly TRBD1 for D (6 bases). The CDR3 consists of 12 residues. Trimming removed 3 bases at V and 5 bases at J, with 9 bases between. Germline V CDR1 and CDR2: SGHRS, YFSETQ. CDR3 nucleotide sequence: TGCGCCAGCAGCTCACAGGGAAACGAGCAGTACTTC. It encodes CASSSQGNEQYF.

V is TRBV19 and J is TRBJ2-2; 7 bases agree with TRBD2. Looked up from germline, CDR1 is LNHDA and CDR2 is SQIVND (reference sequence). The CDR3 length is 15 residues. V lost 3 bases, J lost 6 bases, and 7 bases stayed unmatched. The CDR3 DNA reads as TGTGCCAGTAGTATGTTGGGGAGGGCAGCCGGGGAGCTGTTTTTT. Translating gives CASSMLGRAAGELFF.

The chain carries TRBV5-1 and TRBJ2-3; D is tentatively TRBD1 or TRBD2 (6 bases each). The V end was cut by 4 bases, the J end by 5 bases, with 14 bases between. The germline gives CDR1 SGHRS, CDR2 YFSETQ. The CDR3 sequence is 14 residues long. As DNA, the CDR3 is TGCGCCAGCAGCCTGACGGGGGCCGGAGATACGCAGTATTTT. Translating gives CASSLTGAGDTQYF.

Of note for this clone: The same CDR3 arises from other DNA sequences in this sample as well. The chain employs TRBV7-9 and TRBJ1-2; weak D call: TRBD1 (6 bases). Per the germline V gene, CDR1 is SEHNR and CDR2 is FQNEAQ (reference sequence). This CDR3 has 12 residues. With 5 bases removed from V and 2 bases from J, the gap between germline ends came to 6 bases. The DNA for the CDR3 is TGTGCCAGCAGCGGGACAAACTATGGCTACACCTTC. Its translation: CASSGTNYGYTF.

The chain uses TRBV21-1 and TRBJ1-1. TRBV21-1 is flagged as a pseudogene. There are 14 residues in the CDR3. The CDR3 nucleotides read TGTGCCAGCAGCCTAGAGGGGTCGGACACTGAAGCTTTCTTT. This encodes CASSLEGSDTEAFF.

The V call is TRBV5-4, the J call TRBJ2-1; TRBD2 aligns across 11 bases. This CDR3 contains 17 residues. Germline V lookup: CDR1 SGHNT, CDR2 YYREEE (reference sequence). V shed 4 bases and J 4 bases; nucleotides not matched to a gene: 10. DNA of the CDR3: TGTGCCAGCAGCCCTCCTAGCGGGAGGCAAAATTACAATGAGCAGTTCTTC. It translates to CASSPPSGRQNYNEQFF.